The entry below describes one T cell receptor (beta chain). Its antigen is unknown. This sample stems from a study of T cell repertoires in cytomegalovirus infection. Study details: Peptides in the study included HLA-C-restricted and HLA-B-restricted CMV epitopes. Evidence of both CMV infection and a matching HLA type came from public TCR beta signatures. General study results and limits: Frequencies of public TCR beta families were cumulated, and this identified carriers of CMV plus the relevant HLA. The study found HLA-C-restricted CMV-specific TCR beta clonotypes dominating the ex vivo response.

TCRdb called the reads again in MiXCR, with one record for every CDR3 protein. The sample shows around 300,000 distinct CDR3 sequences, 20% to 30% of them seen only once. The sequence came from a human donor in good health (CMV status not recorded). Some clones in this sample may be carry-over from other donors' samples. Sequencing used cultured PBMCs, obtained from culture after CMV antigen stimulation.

CDR3 sequence reads: CSARGNTHNEQFF. The CDR3 DNA sequence: TGCAGTGCTCGGGGTAATACTCACAATGAGCAGTTCTTC. The chain employs TRBV20-1 and TRBJ2-1; possible D gene TRBD2, 5 bases. Trimming removed 5 bases from V and 5 bases from J, with 13 bases in between. Germline-derived CDR1 and CDR2 are DFQATT and SNEGSKA (reference sequence). The CDR3 contains 13 residues.